This passage covers 17 T cell receptor beta chains from one sample sequenced in a study of shared clonotypes between healthy human individuals. TCRdb's copy holds only in-frame clones and misses some; the assay was immunoSEQ multiplex PCR. The sample has about 380,000 clones; approximately 96% are singletons. The sample was memory CD8+ T cells sorted from blood. Documented subset: CD45RO+ cells pooled with CCR7-negative TemRA cells. These receptors were taken from a young man in good health.

This sequence joins TRBV30 and TRBJ1-1, with D perhaps TRBD1 (6 bases). The V end was cut by 2 bases, the J end by 5 bases, with 12 bases between. This CDR3 region has 13 residues. Germline V gene sequence: CDR1 GTSNPN, CDR2 SVGIG (reference sequence). CDR3 amino acids: CAWSPQGWTEAFF. The CDR3 DNA reads as TGTGCCTGGAGTCCTCAGGGGTGGACTGAAGCTTTCTTT.

As DNA, the CDR3 is TGTGCCAGCAGCGCTCGGAAGAGGGACAAGAACATTCAGTACTTC. It codes for CASSARKRDKNIQYF. This chain uses TRBV28 with TRBJ2-4; D is possibly TRBD1 (6 bases). The CDR3 totals 15 residues. Germline V gene sequence: CDR1 MDHEN, CDR2 SYDVKM. V was cut by 6 bases and J by 7 bases, with 19 bases left in between.

Only a few counts were recorded for this clone. The rearrangement links TRBV30 to TRBJ1-1; possible D gene TRBD1, 6 bases. The germline gives CDR1 GTSNPN, CDR2 SVGIG (reference sequence). The CDR3 consists of 13 residues. Trimming removed 8 bases from V and 0 bases from J, with 13 bases in between. This chain's CDR3 is CARNRALNTEAFF. CDR3 nucleotide sequence: TGTGCCCGCAACAGGGCTTTGAACACTGAAGCTTTCTTT.

The chain employs TRBV29-1 and TRBJ2-7; 15 nucleotides match TRBD2. Trimming at V came to 7 bases and at J to 2 bases, leaving 9 bases not matched to a gene. Germline CDR1 reads SQVTM; CDR2 reads ANQGSEA. This CDR3 has 16 residues. CDR3 DNA sequence: TGCAGCGCCGGACTAGCGGGAGGGCAAAACGCCTACGAGCAGTACTTC. This translates into CSAGLAGGQNAYEQYF.

The chain links TRBV7-2 to TRBJ2-7; the match to TRBD2 covers 7 bases. Looked up from germline, CDR1 is SGHTA and CDR2 is FQGNSA. V dropped 5 bases and J dropped 0; count of bases not matched to a gene: 10. This CDR3 has 16 residues. The CDR3 spells CASSVLSSGYSYEQYF. For the CDR3, the DNA is TGTGCCAGCAGCGTACTCTCTAGCGGCTACTCCTACGAGCAGTACTTC.

The chain links TRBV7-3 to TRBJ1-1; D remains ambiguous. V shed 2 bases and J shed 5 bases, with 9 bases lying between them. The V gene's germline CDR1 is SGHTA and CDR2 FQGTGA. The CDR3 length is 13 residues. CDR3 region: CASSLGGLTEAFF. The DNA of the CDR3 is TGTGCCAGCAGCTTAGGAGGGTTGACTGAAGCTTTCTTT.

The chain links TRBV11-2 to TRBJ2-7; 8 nucleotides match TRBD2. J was trimmed by 2 bases and V by 4 bases; bases with no gene match: 4. This CDR3 spans 14 amino acids. Germline V gene data show CDR1 as SGHAT and CDR2 as FQNNGV. The chain's CDR3 is CASSSSSGPYEQYF. CDR3 nucleotide sequence: TGTGCCAGCAGCTCCTCTAGCGGGCCCTACGAGCAGTACTTC.

The chain carries TRBV7-9 and TRBJ2-3; 7 nucleotides line up with TRBD1. This CDR3 comprises 14 residues. The V segment lost 2 bases and the J segment 1 base; nucleotides outside the gene matches: 0. CDR1 is SEHNR, CDR2 FQNEAQ, per germline (reference sequence). CDR3 in amino acids: CASSLTGGTDTQYF. CDR3 coding DNA: TGTGCCAGCAGCTTAACAGGGGGCACAGATACGCAGTATTTT.

The CDR3, as DNA: TGTGCCAGCAGTGAGTCGGGCAGTGCGAACACCGGGGAGCTGTTTTTT. This gives the protein CASSESGSANTGELFF. V and J are TRBV2 and TRBJ2-2; D gene ambiguous. The CDR3 totals 16 residues. The V gene's germline CDR1 is SNHLY and CDR2 FYNNEI. V was pared by 3 bases and J by 0 bases, with 11 bases between.

The chain uses TRBV7-6 and TRBJ2-7; 9 bases line up with TRBD2. With 1 base clipped from V and 5 bases from J, the junction kept 15 bases outside the gene matches. The CDR3 has 18 amino acids. Germline assignment: CDR1 SGHVS and CDR2 FNYEAQ. The DNA of the CDR3 is TGTGCCAGCAGCTTAGATAGCGGGAGCCCTTTCCTCGGAAACGAGCAGTACTTC. The encoded protein is CASSLDSGSPFLGNEQYF. The variable domain in full, with the rest retrieved from reference TRBV7-6 and TRBJ2-7, is GAGVSQSPRYKVTKRGQDVALRCDPISGHVSLYWYRQALGQGPEFLTYFNYEAQQDKSGLPNDRFSAERPEGSISTLTIQRTEQRDSAMYRCASSLDSGSPFLGNEQYFGPGTRLTVT.

This chain joins TRBV18 and TRBJ2-1, with TRBD2 identical over 8 bases. There are 15 residues in the CDR3. With V trimmed by 3 bases and J by 4 bases, 5 bases remained unmatched. Germline loops: CDR1 KGHSH, CDR2 LQKENI. CDR3 residues: CASSPPQRGYNEQFF. The CDR3 nucleotides read TGTGCCAGCTCACCCCCACAGCGGGGGTACAATGAGCAGTTCTTC.

This clone was found once. Within the sample, other DNA sequences also encode this same CDR3. J is TRBJ2-2 and V is TRBV5-1, with D possibly matching TRBD1 (5 bases). Trimming cost V 4 bases and J 2 bases, with 6 bases left between them. The CDR3 is 13 residues long. Germline V gene sequence: CDR1 SGHRS, CDR2 YFSETQ. Here the CDR3 reads CASSQGNTGELFF. CDR3 in DNA: TGCGCCAGCAGCCAGGGAAACACCGGGGAGCTGTTTTTT.

J is TRBJ1-1 and V is TRBV27; D gene ambiguous. Germline V gene sequence: CDR1 MNHEY, CDR2 SMNVEV (reference sequence). The CDR3 runs 14 residues. With 4 bases removed from V and 0 bases from J, the gap between germline ends came to 9 bases. The CDR3 loop is CASSYAGVNTEAFF. DNA for the CDR3: TGTGCCAGCAGTTACGCAGGCGTGAACACTGAAGCTTTCTTT.

The chain couples TRBV19 to TRBJ1-1; D ambiguous. Germline V gene data show CDR1 as LNHDA and CDR2 as SQIVND (reference sequence). The V gene lost 9 bases and the J gene lost 0 bases, with 20 bases spanning the gap. The CDR3 runs to 16 residues. The DNA for the CDR3 is TGTGCCAGAGGCCTCGGGGAGGAGGGCATGAACACTGAAGCTTTCTTT. Protein product: CARGLGEEGMNTEAFF.

On this clone itself: This CDR3 is also generated by other DNA sequences in the sample. The chain links TRBV18 to TRBJ2-5; D is ambiguous. The length of the CDR3 is 11 residues. Germline loops: CDR1 KGHSH, CDR2 LQKENI. The V gene lost 5 bases and the J gene lost 1 base, with 2 bases spanning the gap. The CDR3: CASSSQETQYF. CDR3 coding DNA: TGTGCCAGCTCATCCCAAGAGACCCAGTACTTC. Filled out from reference TRBV18 and TRBJ2-5, the complete variable domain reads NAGVMQNPRHLVRRRGQEARLRCSPMKGHSHVYWYRQLPEEGLKFMVYLQKENIIDESGMPKERFSAEFPKEGPSILRIQQVVRGDSAAYFCASSSQETQYFGPGTRLLVL.

This sequence joins TRBV27 and TRBJ2-7; the match to TRBD2 covers 8 bases. CDR3 length equals 15 residues. The germline gives CDR1 MNHEY, CDR2 SMNVEV (reference sequence). Trimming cost V 6 bases and J 5 bases; bases outside gene matches: 12. The CDR3 DNA reads TGTGCCAGCAGACCCCGGGAGGGCGGTTGGAACGAGCAGTACTTC. It yields the protein CASRPREGGWNEQYF.

The genes are TRBV6-5 and TRBJ2-2; TRBD2 agrees at 11 bases. This CDR3 spans 14 amino acids. Germline V gene sequence: CDR1 MNHEY, CDR2 SVGAGI. After removal of 6 bases from V and 3 bases from J, the junction contained 0 bases not matched to a gene. CDR3: CASRLAGDTGELFF. The CDR3 DNA reads TGTGCCAGCAGACTAGCGGGAGACACCGGGGAGCTGTTTTTT.